These T cell receptor beta chains were read from a single sample in a study of control samples from healthy donors and cancer patients. Profiling relied on immunoSEQ multiplex PCR, and the TCRdb table lists in-frame clones only, not all of them. The sample carries about 60,000 clones, roughly 86% recorded once. The specimen was blood. The receptors were sampled from a man aged 45 to 65 in good health. The CDR3 runs from the conserved cysteine through the conserved F or W. Each record gives: V gene, J gene, D gene, CDR3 length, clone size, CDR3 DNA, CDR3 protein. D genes are given only for firm matches. Not all rows give a size; the values are once, few, many and, for expanded clones, a class.

>TRBV28|TRBJ1-5|-|13|-
TGTGCCAGCAGGGAAATAAGCAATCAGCCCCAGCATTTT
CASREISNQPQHF
>TRBV24-1|TRBJ2-5|TRBD2|15|-
TGTGCCACCAGTGATATGCGGGAGGGCCTAGAGACCCAGTACTTC
CATSDMREGLETQYF
>TRBV4-3|TRBJ1-5|-|14|few
TGCGCCAGCAGCCAAGAAACAGGTTATCAGCCCCAGCATTTT
CASSQETGYQPQHF
>TRBV9|TRBJ2-5|-|15|-
TGTGCCAGCAGCGTTGAGGATTGGCCACAAGAGACCCAGTACTTC
CASSVEDWPQETQYF
>TRBV28|TRBJ2-7|-|13|-
TGTGCCAGCAGTCTAATTTATTTCCACGAGCAGTACTTC
CASSLIYFHEQYF
>TRBV28|TRBJ1-1|-|13|-
TGTGCCAGCAGGTGGGATATGAACACTGAAGCTTTCTTT
CASRWDMNTEAFF
>TRBV28|TRBJ2-7|-|15|-
TGTGCCAGCAGTTTGAGCAGGGGTTACTCCTACGAGCAGTACTTC
CASSLSRGYSYEQYF
>TRBV28|TRBJ1-1|-|14|-
TGTGCCAGCAGTGGGGGGGACGAGAACACTGAAGCTTTCTTT
CASSGGDENTEAFF
>TRBV12-3/TRBV12-4|TRBJ1-2|-|12|-
TGTGCCACGGGGATAGAGGGATTCGGCTACACCTTC
CATGIEGFGYTF
>TRBV21-1|TRBJ2-7|-|14|-
TGTGCCAGCAGCAACGTAGCGGGAACCGCTAAGCAGTACTTC
CASSNVAGTAKQYF
>TRBV19|TRBJ1-4|-|15|-
TGTGCCAGTAGAAATGGACAGACAACTAATGAAAAACTGTTTTTT
CASRNGQTTNEKLFF
>TRBV20-1|TRBJ2-7|-|11|few
TGCAGTGTCGGGCACGACTACGAGCAGTACTTC
CSVGHDYEQYF
>TRBV27|TRBJ2-1|TRBD2|19|once
TGTGCCAGCAGTTTATGGGGCGGGGATAGCGGGCGCTCCTACAATGAGCAGTTCTTC
CASSLWGGDSGRSYNEQFF
>TRBV7-9|TRBJ1-2|-|12|-
TGTGCCAGCAGCTTAGGGCTGGGTGGCTACACCTTC
CASSLGLGGYTF
>TRBV9|TRBJ2-7|-|15|once
TGTGCCAGCAGCGTAGGAGGAGAATCCATCTACGAGCAGTACTTC
CASSVGGESIYEQYF
>TRBV7-8|TRBJ1-1|-|16|-
TGTGCCAGCAGCTTAGGAGGGGTCGGGGTGAACACTGAAGCTTTCTTT
CASSLGGVGVNTEAFF
>TRBV27|TRBJ2-7|-|14|-
TGTGCCAGCAGCCCGTTGGCGGCCTCCTACGAGCAGTACTTC
CASSPLAASYEQYF
>TRBV6-5|TRBJ2-2|TRBD2|15|-
TGTGCCAGCAGGGGGACTAGCGGGATGGCCGGGGAGCTGTTTTTT
CASRGTSGMAGELFF
>TRBV28|TRBJ2-3|-|13|-
TGTGCCAGCTTCGACGGATCCACAGATACGCAGTATTTT
CASFDGSTDTQYF
>TRBV11-3|TRBJ2-3|TRBD2|15|-
TGTGCCAGCAGCTCATTGGGACTAGCGACAGATACGCAGTATTTT
CASSSLGLATDTQYF
>TRBV28|TRBJ2-7|TRBD1|13|-
TGTGCCAGTACCGGGACAGGTACCTACGAGCAGTACTTC
CASTGTGTYEQYF
>TRBV10-2|TRBJ1-4|TRBD1|14|-
TGCGCCAGCAGCGGGGGACAGGCCTATGAAAAACTGTTTTTT
CASSGGQAYEKLFF
>TRBV12-3/TRBV12-4|TRBJ1-2|-|13|-
TGTGCCAGCAGTTTAGGACCGGTCTATGGCTACACCTTC
CASSLGPVYGYTF
>TRBV6-5|TRBJ2-2|TRBD2|16|-
TGTGCCAGCAGTTATCAGAGACTAGCGAGTACCGGGGAGCTGTTTTTT
CASSYQRLASTGELFF
>TRBV7-9|TRBJ2-5|-|11|-
TGTGCCAGCAGCTTAGGTGAGGCCCAGTACTTC
CASSLGEAQYF
>TRBV7-8|TRBJ2-7|TRBD1|15|-
TGTGCCAGCAGCCCCCGACAGGGACCTTCCTACGAGCAGTACTTC
CASSPRQGPSYEQYF